This entry concerns a single TCR beta chain. These data belong to a study of cytomegalovirus exposure and HLA in healthy donors. Background on the study: Inside one of the first data releases sat 75 million to 100 million unique TCRs taken from HLA-typed donors.

Both 60 Vbeta primers and 13 Jbeta primers went into the PCR. TCRdb's table, derived via immunoSEQ multiplex PCR, lists solely in-frame clones and lacks some. The sample yields 75,000 to 90,000 clones, approximately 72% seen once. V lost 3 bases to trimming and J lost 4 bases, with 12 bases between them. The germline gives CDR1 SGHAT, CDR2 FQNNGV. The CDR3 runs to 14 residues. The chain has TRBV11-2 and TRBJ1-2; D possibly corresponds to TRBD1 (6 bases). Sequenced input: PBMCs. The sequence derives from a woman between 40 and 55 years old in good health and CMV-seropositive. The CDR3 bases are TGTGCCAGCAGCTTCGAACAGGGCGTCTATGGCTACACCTTC. Encoded protein: CASSFEQGVYGYTF.